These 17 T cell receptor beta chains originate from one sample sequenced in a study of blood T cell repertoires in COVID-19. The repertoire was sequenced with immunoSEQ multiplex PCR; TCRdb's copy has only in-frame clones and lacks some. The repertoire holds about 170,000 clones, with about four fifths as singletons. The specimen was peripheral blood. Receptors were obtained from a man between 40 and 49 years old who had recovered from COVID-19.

The CDR3, as DNA: TGTGCCAGCAGTGAAAACAGAAACTATGGCTACACCTTC. It codes for CASSENRNYGYTF. V usage is TRBV6-1 and J usage is TRBJ1-2; D is uncertain. Trimming removed 2 bases from V and 2 bases from J, with 6 bases in between. Germline assignment: CDR1 MNHNS and CDR2 SASEGT. The CDR3 has 13 residues.

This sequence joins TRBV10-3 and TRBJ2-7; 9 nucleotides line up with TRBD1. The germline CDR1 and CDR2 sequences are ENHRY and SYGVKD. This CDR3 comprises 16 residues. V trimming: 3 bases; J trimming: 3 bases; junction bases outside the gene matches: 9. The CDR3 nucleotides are TGTGCCATCAGTGACCTCGGGACAGGGAAGGGCTACGAGCAGTACTTC. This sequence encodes CAISDLGTGKGYEQYF.

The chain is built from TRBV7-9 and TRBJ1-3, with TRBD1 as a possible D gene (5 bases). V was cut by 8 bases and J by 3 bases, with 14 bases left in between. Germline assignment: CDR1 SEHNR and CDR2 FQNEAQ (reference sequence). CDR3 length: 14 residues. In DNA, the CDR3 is TGTGCCAGCGCGGGCTCCGGGGGTGGAAACACCATATATTTT. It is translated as CASAGSGGGNTIYF.

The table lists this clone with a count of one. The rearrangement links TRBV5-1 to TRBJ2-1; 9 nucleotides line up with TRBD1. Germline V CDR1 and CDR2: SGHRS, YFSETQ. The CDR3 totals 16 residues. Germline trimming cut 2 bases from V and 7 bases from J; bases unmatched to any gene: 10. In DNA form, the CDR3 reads TGCGCCAGCAGCTTAACGAAACCGGGACAGGGTAATGAGCAGTTCTTC. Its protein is CASSLTKPGQGNEQFF.

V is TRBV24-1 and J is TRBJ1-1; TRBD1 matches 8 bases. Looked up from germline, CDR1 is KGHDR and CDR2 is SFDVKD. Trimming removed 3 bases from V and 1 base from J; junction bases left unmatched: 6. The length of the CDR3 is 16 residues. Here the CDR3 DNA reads TGTGCCACCAGTGATCTAGACAGGGGACCGAACACTGAAGCTTTCTTT. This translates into CATSDLDRGPNTEAFF.

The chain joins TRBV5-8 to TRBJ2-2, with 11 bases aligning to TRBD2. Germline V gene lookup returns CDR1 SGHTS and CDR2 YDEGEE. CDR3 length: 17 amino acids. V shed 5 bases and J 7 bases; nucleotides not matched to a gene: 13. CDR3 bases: TGTGCCAGCAGTCGGGTACTAGCGGGAGATTGGTTCGGGGAGCTGTTTTTT. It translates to CASSRVLAGDWFGELFF.

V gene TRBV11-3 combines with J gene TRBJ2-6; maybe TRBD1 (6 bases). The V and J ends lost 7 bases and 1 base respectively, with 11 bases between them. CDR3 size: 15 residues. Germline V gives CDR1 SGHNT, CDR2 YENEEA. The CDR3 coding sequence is TGTGCCAGCACCCCAGGGGCATCTGGGGCCAACGTCCTGACTTTC. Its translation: CASTPGASGANVLTF.

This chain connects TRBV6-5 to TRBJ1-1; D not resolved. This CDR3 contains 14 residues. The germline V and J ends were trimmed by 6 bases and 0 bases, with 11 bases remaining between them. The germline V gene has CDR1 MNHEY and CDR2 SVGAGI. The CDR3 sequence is CASSPWSMNTEAFF. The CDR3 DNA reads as TGTGCCAGCAGCCCATGGTCTATGAACACTGAAGCTTTCTTT.

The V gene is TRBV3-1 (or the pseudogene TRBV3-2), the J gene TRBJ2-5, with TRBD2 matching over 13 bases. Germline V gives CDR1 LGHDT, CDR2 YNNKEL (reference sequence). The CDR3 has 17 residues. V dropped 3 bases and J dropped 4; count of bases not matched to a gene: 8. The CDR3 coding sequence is TGTGCCAGCAGCCACAAAGGAACTAGCGGGGGGGCAGAGACCCAGTACTTC. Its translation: CASSHKGTSGGAETQYF.

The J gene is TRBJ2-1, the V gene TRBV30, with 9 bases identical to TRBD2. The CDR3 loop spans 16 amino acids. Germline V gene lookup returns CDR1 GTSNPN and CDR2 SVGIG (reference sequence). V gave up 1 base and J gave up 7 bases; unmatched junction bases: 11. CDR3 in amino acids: CAWSDPAGGLRNEQFF. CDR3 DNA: TGTGCCTGGAGTGACCCCGCGGGGGGGCTCAGAAATGAGCAGTTCTTC.

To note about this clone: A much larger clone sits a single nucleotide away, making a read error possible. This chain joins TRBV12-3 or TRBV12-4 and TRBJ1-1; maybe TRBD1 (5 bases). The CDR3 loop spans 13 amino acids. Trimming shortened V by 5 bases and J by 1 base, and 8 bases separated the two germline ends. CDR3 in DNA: TGTGCCAGCAGTCGACAGCAGAACACTGAAGCTTTCTTT. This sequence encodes CASSRQQNTEAFF.

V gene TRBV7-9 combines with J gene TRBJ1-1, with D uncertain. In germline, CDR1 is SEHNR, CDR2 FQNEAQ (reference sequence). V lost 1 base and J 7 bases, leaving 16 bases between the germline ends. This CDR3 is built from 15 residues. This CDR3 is CASSLEAASSREAFF. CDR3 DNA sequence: TGTGCCAGCAGCTTAGAGGCGGCTTCGTCCCGTGAAGCTTTCTTT.

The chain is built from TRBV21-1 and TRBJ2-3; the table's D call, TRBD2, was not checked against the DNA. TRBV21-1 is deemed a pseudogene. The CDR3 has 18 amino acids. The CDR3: CASPTSGGYPTSTDTQYF. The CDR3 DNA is TGTGCCAGTCCGACTAGCGGGGGCTACCCCACTAGCACAGATACGCAGTATTTT.

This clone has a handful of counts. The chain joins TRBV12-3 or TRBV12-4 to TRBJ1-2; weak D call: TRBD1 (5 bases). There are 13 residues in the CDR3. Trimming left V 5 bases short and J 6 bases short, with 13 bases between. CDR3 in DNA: TGTGCCAGCAGTCCCCAGGGCCGGCATGGCTACACCTTC. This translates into CASSPQGRHGYTF.

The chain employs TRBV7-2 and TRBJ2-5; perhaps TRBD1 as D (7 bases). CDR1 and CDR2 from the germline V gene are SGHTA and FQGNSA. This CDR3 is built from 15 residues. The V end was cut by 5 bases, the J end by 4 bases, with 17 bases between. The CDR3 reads CASSHKFRGVETQYF. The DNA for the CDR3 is TGTGCCAGCAGCCACAAATTCAGGGGGGTAGAGACCCAGTACTTC.

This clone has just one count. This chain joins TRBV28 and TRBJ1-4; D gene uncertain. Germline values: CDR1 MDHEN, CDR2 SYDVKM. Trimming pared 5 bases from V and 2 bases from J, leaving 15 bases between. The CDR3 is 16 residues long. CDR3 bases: TGTGCCAGCAGTCCACCGGGTGTCGATACTAATGAAAAACTGTTTTTT. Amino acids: CASSPPGVDTNEKLFF.

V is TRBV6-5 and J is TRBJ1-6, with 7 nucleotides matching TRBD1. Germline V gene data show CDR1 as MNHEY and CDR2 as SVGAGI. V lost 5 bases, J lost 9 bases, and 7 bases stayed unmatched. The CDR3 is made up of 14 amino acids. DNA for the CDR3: TGTGCCAGCAGTAATGACAGGGAGAGTTCACCCCTCCACTTT. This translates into CASSNDRESSPLHF.